Sequencing of this T cell receptor beta chain was carried out in a study of OX40 agonist ivuxolimab in advanced cancers. The CDR3 is 16 residues long. Germline V gene sequence: CDR1 SGHNT, CDR2 YYREEE (reference sequence). V dropped 2 bases and J dropped 3 bases, with 14 bases sitting between them. Overall study findings and caveats: Mean expanded clone counts were higher in CD8+ than CD4+ T cells.

For this clone: Antigen specificity is unknown.

The protocol was immunoSEQ multiplex PCR, while the TCRdb copy is restricted to in-frame clones and leaves out a portion. The table includes about 73,000 clones, approximately 90% detected once. The V gene is TRBV5-4, the J gene TRBJ1-4; a possible D gene is TRBD1 (5 bases). Specimen: CD4+ or CD8+ T cells sorted from blood, collected in a trial of the OX40 agonist ivuxolimab. This TCR was sampled from an adult with an advanced solid tumor such as melanoma, head and neck, liver or kidney cancer. CDR3 sequence: CASSLAGQGANEKLFF. The CDR3 DNA sequence: TGTGCCAGCAGCTTAGCCGGGCAAGGGGCTAATGAAAAACTGTTTTTT.